This T cell receptor (beta chain) was identified during a study of blood T cell repertoires in COVID-19. Germline V lookup: CDR1 LGHDT, CDR2 YNNKEL (reference sequence). The CDR3 covers 19 residues. V lost 2 bases, J lost 0 bases, and 8 bases stayed unmatched. Libraries were prepared by immunoSEQ multiplex PCR; TCRdb keeps only in-frame clonotypes and omits some of them. The data contain around 290,000 clones, about 87% of them singletons. The TCR comes from a woman aged 45-59 years who had recovered from COVID-19. V is TRBV3-1 (or the pseudogene TRBV3-2) and J is TRBJ1-5, with TRBD1 matching over 12 bases. Sequencing used peripheral blood. The chain's CDR3 is CASSQLMGQGASSNQPQHF. CDR3 DNA sequence: TGTGCCAGCAGCCAATTAATGGGACAGGGGGCTAGTAGCAATCAGCCCCAGCATTTT.